The entry that follows covers one T cell receptor beta chain sequence. Only in-frame clones appear in the TCRdb table, and some are missing; sequencing was by immunoSEQ multiplex PCR. Here the sample spans under 150,000 clones, approximately 85% being singletons. The sample comes from a study of T cell responses to AZD1222 COVID-19 vaccine. The receptor was derived from an adult who received the MenACWY meningococcal vaccine as a control. The sequences come from peripheral blood, collected 28 days after the second dose of the MenACWY control vaccine.

CDR3 sequence: CASSPTEVTRPPSTDTQYF. The CDR3 DNA reads as TGCGCCAGCAGCCCAACCGAAGTGACACGTCCCCCTAGCACAGATACGCAGTATTTT. This chain uses TRBV5-1 with TRBJ2-3; D gene unclear. Per germline, CDR1 SGHRS and CDR2 YFSETQ. This CDR3 contains 19 residues. V gave up 4 bases and J gave up 0 bases, with 24 bases separating them.